What follows are 12 T cell receptor beta chains derived from one specimen sequenced in a study of OX40 agonist ivuxolimab in advanced cancers. Profiled with immunoSEQ multiplex PCR; TCRdb holds only in-frame clones, not every one. The repertoire holds 65,000 to 95,000 clones, with around 92% as singletons. Sequenced here: CD4+ or CD8+ T cells sorted from blood, sampled in a trial of the OX40 agonist ivuxolimab. These receptors came from an adult with an advanced solid tumor such as melanoma, head and neck, liver or kidney cancer.

The chain carries TRBV9 and TRBJ2-7, with D hard to call. The CDR3 has 16 amino acids. CDR1 and CDR2 (germline): SGDLS, YYNGEE. Trimming cost V 0 bases and J 0 bases, with 13 bases left between them. CDR3 in amino acids: CASSVDNRAPSYEQYF. In DNA, the CDR3 is TGTGCCAGCAGCGTAGACAACAGAGCACCCTCCTACGAGCAGTACTTC. The entire variable domain, with the rest obtained from reference TRBV9 and TRBJ2-7, is as follows: DSGVTQTPKHLITATGQRVTLRCSPRSGDLSVYWYQQSLDQGLQFLIQYYNGEERAKGNILERFSAQQFPDLHSELNLSSLELGDSALYFCASSVDNRAPSYEQYFGPGTRLTVT.

V and J are TRBV15 and TRBJ1-1; weak D call: TRBD1 (6 bases). Germline values: CDR1 LNHNV, CDR2 YYDKDF (reference sequence). The ends were cut back, 0 bases at V and 6 bases at J, with 11 bases in the middle. The CDR3 totals 14 residues. This CDR3 reads CATSREQGSAEAFF. The CDR3 nucleotides read TGTGCCACCAGCAGAGAACAGGGATCCGCTGAAGCTTTCTTT.

V gene TRBV5-6 combines with J gene TRBJ2-1; TRBD2 agrees at 8 bases. Germline CDR1 is SGHDT and CDR2 is YYEEEE. V shed 5 bases and J 6 bases; nucleotides not matched to a gene: 7. The CDR3 sequence is 14 residues long. The CDR3 loop reads CASRNGLAPNEQFF. The CDR3 nucleotides are TGTGCCAGCAGAAACGGACTAGCCCCCAATGAGCAGTTCTTC.

The chain links TRBV7-6 to TRBJ1-6, with TRBD1 identical over 9 bases. The CDR3 is 16 residues long. V shed 5 bases, J shed 2 bases, and the junction held 4 bases outside the gene matches. Germline loops: CDR1 SGHVS, CDR2 FNYEAQ. The chain's CDR3 is CASSDRQGAYNSPLHF. CDR3 DNA: TGTGCCAGCAGCGATCGACAGGGGGCCTATAATTCACCCCTCCACTTT.

The J gene is TRBJ2-2, the V gene TRBV9; possibly TRBD2 for D (5 bases). Germline V gives CDR1 SGDLS, CDR2 YYNGEE. Trimming stripped 0 bases from V and 1 base from J, with 7 bases between. The CDR3 has 15 residues. The CDR3 DNA reads as TGTGCCAGCAGCGTAGGGAGCGGGAACACCGGGGAGCTGTTTTTT. This encodes CASSVGSGNTGELFF.

V usage is TRBV10-2 and J usage is TRBJ1-6; 8 positions agree with TRBD1. J was trimmed by 8 bases and V by 0 bases; bases with no gene match: 6. The CDR3 is made up of 16 amino acids. The germline V gene has CDR1 WSHSY and CDR2 SAAADI. The CDR3 nucleotides are TGCGCCAGCAGTGAGTCGCCGGACAGGGCGTATTCACCCCTCCACTTT. This encodes CASSESPDRAYSPLHF.

The CDR3 sequence is CAIRVGVYRSTDTQYF. The CDR3 bases are TGTGCCATCAGGGTCGGGGTTTACAGGAGCACAGATACGCAGTATTTT. The V and J genes are TRBV10-3 and TRBJ2-3; D possibly matches TRBD1 or TRBD2 (5 bases each). Trimming left V 6 bases short and J 0 bases short, with 16 bases between. The CDR3 contains 16 residues. Germline CDR1 reads ENHRY; CDR2 reads SYGVKD.

The chain uses TRBV6-1 and TRBJ1-2; D unresolved. Trimming left V 5 bases short and J 9 bases short, with 7 bases between. The CDR3 runs to 10 residues. The germline V gene has CDR1 MNHNS and CDR2 SASEGT. The CDR3 region has the DNA TGTGCCAGCAGTCAATGGAGCTACACCTTC. Translation gives CASSQWSYTF.

The chain links TRBV14 to TRBJ2-7, with D possibly matching TRBD2 (7 bases). The ends were cut back, 1 base at V and 5 bases at J, with 12 bases in the middle. CDR1 and CDR2 (germline): SGHDN, FVKESK. The CDR3 runs to 14 residues. CDR3 residues: CASSQVSGGHEQYF. CDR3 DNA sequence: TGTGCCAGCAGCCAAGTTTCCGGGGGGCACGAGCAGTACTTC.

The chain employs TRBV10-3 and TRBJ1-4, with 7 bases lining up with TRBD1. Germline CDR1 and CDR2: ENHRY and SYGVKD. CDR3 length equals 17 residues. The V segment lost 2 bases and the J segment 3 bases; nucleotides outside the gene matches: 9. The CDR3 here is CAISEAHRGAANEKLFF. The CDR3 DNA reads TGTGCCATCAGTGAGGCCCACAGGGGAGCAGCTAATGAAAAACTGTTTTTT.

This chain joins TRBV9 and TRBJ2-7; no reliable D call. Germline V gives CDR1 SGDLS, CDR2 YYNGEE. Trimming cost V 4 bases and J 0 bases, with 14 bases left between them. This CDR3 has 15 amino acids. CDR3 sequence: CASSPRSLTSYEQYF. Here the CDR3 DNA reads TGTGCCAGCAGCCCACGGAGTCTGACCTCCTACGAGCAGTACTTC.

The chain joins TRBV19 to TRBJ1-1; D perhaps matches TRBD1 (5 bases). The CDR3 length is 13 residues. Looked up from germline, CDR1 is LNHDA and CDR2 is SQIVND (reference sequence). V shed 10 bases and J shed 3 bases, with 15 bases lying between them. DNA for the CDR3: TGTGCCACGCTCGGGGACGGCTACACTGAAGCTTTCTTT. It translates to CATLGDGYTEAFF.